These 23 T cell receptor beta chains originate from one sample sequenced in a study of Tregs in tolerant kidney transplant recipients. Clones were sequenced by immunoSEQ multiplex PCR, and TCRdb holds only the in-frame ones, with some missing. The sample yields about 73,000 clones, nearly 98% seen once. Specimen: CD4+ T cells from blood, collected before the transplant. Source of these receptors: a human donor who received a combined kidney and bone marrow transplant.

The chain couples TRBV15 to TRBJ2-3; maybe TRBD1 (6 bases). CDR1 is LNHNV and CDR2 is YYDKDF in the germline V gene (reference sequence). With 5 bases removed from V and 8 bases from J, the gap between germline ends came to 23 bases. The CDR3 contains 16 residues. The CDR3 coding sequence is TGTGCCACCAGCGATCCGACAGTAAGGGGGATAGGTACGCAGTATTTT. It yields the protein CATSDPTVRGIGTQYF.

This clone occurred once. The chain employs TRBV7-9 and TRBJ1-1; D gene uncertain. The CDR3 length is 15 residues. CDR1 and CDR2 from the germline V gene are SEHNR and FQNEAQ (reference sequence). The V end was cut by 2 bases, the J end by 1 base, with 11 bases between. CDR3 nucleotide sequence: TGTGCCAGCAGCTTAATGAACACCCCGAACACTGAAGCTTTCTTT. Amino acid sequence: CASSLMNTPNTEAFF. The entire variable domain, with the rest obtained from reference TRBV7-9 and TRBJ1-1, is as follows: DTGVSQNPRHKITKRGQNVTFRCDPISEHNRLYWYRQTLGQGPEFLTYFQNEAQLEKSRLLSDRFSAERPKGSFSTLEIQRTEQGDSAMYLCASSLMNTPNTEAFFGQGTRLTVV.

The J gene is TRBJ2-7, the V gene TRBV30; 11 bases fit TRBD1. The length of the CDR3 is 14 residues. CDR1 is GTSNPN and CDR2 is SVGIG in the germline V gene (reference sequence). The J segment lost 5 bases and the V segment lost 7 bases, leaving 10 bases of the junction unmatched. The CDR3 coding sequence is TGTGCCTCCCACCCGGACAGGGGGCTGAACGAGCAGTACTTC. It yields the protein CASHPDRGLNEQYF. Looking up the rest from reference TRBV30 and TRBJ2-7 gives the full variable domain: SQTIHQWPATLVQPVGSPLSLECTVEGTSNPNLYWYRQAAGRGLQLLFYSVGIGQISSEVPQNLSASRPQDRQFILSSKKLLLSDSGFYLCASHPDRGLNEQYFGPGTRLTVT.

The chain uses TRBV7-2 and TRBJ1-2; D call uncertain. V was clipped by 5 bases and J by 6 bases, with 13 bases between them. In germline, CDR1 is SGHTA, CDR2 FQGNSA. The CDR3 is 13 residues long. CDR3 nucleotide sequence: TGTGCCAGCAGCCCGACGACATACGATGGCTACACCTTC. This translates into CASSPTTYDGYTF.

The chain's CDR3 is CASSQDDISSGANVLTF. DNA for the CDR3: TGCGCCAGCAGCCAAGATGACATAAGCTCTGGGGCCAACGTCCTGACTTTC. The rearrangement links TRBV4-1 to TRBJ2-6; D remains ambiguous. Between the trimmed V and J ends, which lost 0 bases and 0 bases, there was a span of 9 bases. Germline values: CDR1 MGHRA, CDR2 YSYEKL. The CDR3 is 17 residues long.

The chain uses TRBV20-1 and TRBJ2-7; D is ambiguous. This CDR3 region has 11 residues. Germline V gene lookup returns CDR1 DFQATT and CDR2 SNEGSKA (reference sequence). Trimming took off 7 bases at V and 3 bases at J, with 10 bases between the two ends. The CDR3 loop is CSVVGGYEQYF. The CDR3 bases are TGCAGTGTAGTAGGCGGCTACGAGCAGTACTTC.

Worth noting for this clone: The junction shows a germline mismatch at one end, possibly a read error. The CDR3 sequence is CSARTLNGQFF. For the CDR3, the DNA is TGCAGCGCAAGGACTTTAAATGGGCAGTTCTTC. The chain is built from TRBV20-1 and TRBJ2-1; maybe TRBD2 (5 bases). The CDR3 covers 11 residues. The V gene's germline CDR1 is DFQATT and CDR2 SNEGSKA (reference sequence).

V usage is TRBV18 and J usage is TRBJ1-1; D perhaps matches TRBD1 (6 bases). Trimming cost V 0 bases and J 0 bases, with 8 bases left between them. The CDR3 consists of 15 residues. From germline, CDR1 is KGHSH and CDR2 LQKENI. CDR3 in DNA: TGTGCCAGCTCACCACCTAACAGGGTGAACACTGAAGCTTTCTTT. It specifies CASSPPNRVNTEAFF.

The chain has TRBV10-3 and TRBJ1-5; D not resolved. From germline, CDR1 is ENHRY and CDR2 SYGVKD. V was clipped by 3 bases and J by 7 bases, with 13 bases between them. The CDR3 contains 14 residues. The CDR3 spells CAISDRDMSQPQHF. As DNA, the CDR3 is TGTGCCATCAGTGACCGGGATATGAGCCAGCCCCAGCATTTT.

The chain has TRBV5-1 and TRBJ1-4, with a tentative D call TRBD1 (5 bases). Trimming removed 0 bases from V and 4 bases from J, with 13 bases in between. This CDR3 contains 16 residues. Germline-derived CDR1 and CDR2 are SGHRS and YFSETQ. The CDR3 loop reads CASSLADGGDNEKLFF. CDR3 nucleotide sequence: TGCGCCAGCAGCTTGGCGGACGGGGGGGATAATGAAAAACTGTTTTTT.

This clone was seen only once. CDR3 loop: CASSRGASNQPQHF. In DNA form, the CDR3 reads TGTGCCAGCAGTCGGGGGGCAAGCAATCAGCCCCAGCATTTT. This chain connects TRBV6-5 to TRBJ1-5, with a tentative D call TRBD1 (6 bases). CDR1 is MNHEY, CDR2 SVGAGI, per germline. Trimming removed 5 bases from V and 1 base from J, with 9 bases in between. This CDR3 comprises 14 residues.

This chain links TRBV4-3 with TRBJ2-2; 7 bases line up with TRBD2. The V and J ends lost 0 bases and 7 bases, in that order; junction bases with no gene match: 8. The CDR3 runs 16 residues. CDR1 and CDR2 (germline): LGHNA, YSLEER. CDR3 in DNA: TGCGCCAGCAGCCAAGATCGCAAACGGGAGGTCGGGGAGCTGTTTTTT. This encodes CASSQDRKREVGELFF.

The chain recombines TRBV28 with TRBJ1-4, with a weak D call TRBD1 (5 bases). CDR1 and CDR2 (germline): MDHEN, SYDVKM. The length of the CDR3 is 14 residues. The V and J ends lost 10 bases and 0 bases respectively, with 12 bases between them. The CDR3, as DNA: TGTGCCACCCCTACAGGTCCAACTAATGAAAAACTGTTTTTT. Amino acids: CATPTGPTNEKLFF.

CDR3 sequence (DNA): TGTGCCAGCAGTACAGCGGGAGTGCCCTACAATGAGCAGTTCTTC. This translates into CASSTAGVPYNEQFF. The V and J genes are TRBV7-3 and TRBJ2-1; 8 positions match TRBD2. The length of the CDR3 is 15 residues. Germline V gene lookup returns CDR1 SGHTA and CDR2 FQGTGA. Losses at the gene ends were 6 bases for V and 2 bases for J; bases not matched to a gene: 6.

The chain uses TRBV10-3 and TRBJ2-3, with D perhaps TRBD1 (5 bases). The germline V gene has CDR1 ENHRY and CDR2 SYGVKD. This CDR3 region has 15 residues. Trimming cost V 3 bases and J 1 base, with 11 bases left between them. The CDR3 region has the DNA TGTGCCATCAGTGAACAGGTTTTCGGCACAGATACGCAGTATTTT. Translating gives CAISEQVFGTDTQYF.

The CDR3 sequence is CASRGLAGTDTQYF. The CDR3, as DNA: TGTGCCAGCAGGGGACTAGCGGGCACAGATACGCAGTATTTT. The chain recombines TRBV25-1 with TRBJ2-3, with 11 nucleotides matching TRBD2. J lost 1 base, V lost 6 bases, and 0 bases had no gene match. The CDR3 length is 14 residues. Looked up from germline, CDR1 is MGHDK and CDR2 is SYGVNS. Filled out from reference TRBV25-1 and TRBJ2-3, the complete variable domain reads EADIYQTPRYLVIGTGKKITLECSQTMGHDKMYWYQQDPGMELHLIHYSYGVNSTEKGDLSSESTVSRIRTEHFPLTLESARPSHTSQYLCASRGLAGTDTQYFGPGTRLTVL.

The chain is built from TRBV4-3 and TRBJ2-3; D call uncertain. Trimming removed 3 bases at V and 2 bases at J, with 6 bases between. The CDR3 runs 13 residues. CDR1 is LGHNA and CDR2 is YSLEER in the germline V gene. The chain's CDR3 is CASSQYITDTQYF. CDR3 in DNA: TGCGCCAGCAGCCAGTACATCACAGATACGCAGTATTTT.

J is TRBJ2-1 and V is TRBV6-5; 7 bases align to TRBD1. This CDR3 region has 15 residues. The trim removed 4 bases at V and 8 bases at J, leaving 11 bases unmatched. From germline, CDR1 is MNHEY and CDR2 SVGAGI. This chain's CDR3 is CASSLRRTGPHEQFF. Here the CDR3 DNA reads TGTGCCAGCAGTTTGCGTCGGACAGGCCCCCATGAGCAGTTCTTC.

The V gene is TRBV6-5, the J gene TRBJ1-4; D not certain. Germline V gene lookup returns CDR1 MNHEY and CDR2 SVGAGI. There are 16 residues in the CDR3. V was trimmed by 4 bases and J by 0 bases, leaving 12 bases between them. CDR3 sequence (DNA): TGTGCCAGCAGTTTCAATTCAGTTACAACTAATGAAAAACTGTTTTTT. Protein product: CASSFNSVTTNEKLFF.

The V and J genes are TRBV15 and TRBJ1-5; D uncertain. There are 13 residues in the CDR3. The germline gives CDR1 LNHNV, CDR2 YYDKDF (reference sequence). V lost 0 bases and J 5 bases, leaving 5 bases between the germline ends. CDR3: CATSRDQDQPQHF. The CDR3 nucleotides are TGTGCCACCAGCAGAGATCAGGATCAGCCCCAGCATTTT.

The J gene is TRBJ1-1, the V gene TRBV15, with a tentative D call TRBD1 (5 bases). The CDR3 totals 15 residues. Germline CDR1 reads LNHNV; CDR2 reads YYDKDF (reference sequence). V lost 5 bases and J 5 bases, leaving 18 bases between the germline ends. CDR3: CATSLRAVEGTEAFF. The DNA of the CDR3 is TGTGCCACCAGCCTGCGGGCAGTGGAGGGGACTGAAGCTTTCTTT.

The chain is built from TRBV6-4 and TRBJ2-1, with 11 bases identical to TRBD1. Unmatched junction bases numbered 4, after V lost 6 bases and J lost 6 bases. The CDR3 has 14 amino acids. CDR1 and CDR2 from the germline V gene are MRHNA and SNTAGT. In DNA form, the CDR3 reads TGTGCCAGCAGCCGGGACAGGGGGACCAATGAGCAGTTCTTC. Translating it yields CASSRDRGTNEQFF.

The CDR3 sequence is CAIRGLADVNEQFF. In DNA, the CDR3 is TGTGCCATCAGAGGACTAGCGGACGTCAATGAGCAGTTCTTC. The chain couples TRBV10-3 to TRBJ2-1; 10 bases match TRBD2. Trimming took 6 bases from V and 6 from J; bases not matched to a gene: 5. The germline gives CDR1 ENHRY, CDR2 SYGVKD. This CDR3 contains 14 residues.